The 31 T cell receptor beta chains below come from one sample, sequenced in a study of blood T cell repertoires in COVID-19. Only in-frame clones appear in the TCRdb table, and some are missing; sequencing was by immunoSEQ multiplex PCR. The repertoire holds 350,000 or so clones, with about 91% as singletons. Specimen: peripheral blood. All receptors come from a woman aged 25 to 45 with COVID-19, enrolled during active disease.

V and J are TRBV6-5 and TRBJ1-5; TRBD1 matches 8 bases. CDR3 length: 15 residues. Germline CDR1 MNHEY, CDR2 SVGAGI. Trimming cost V 0 bases and J 6 bases; bases outside gene matches: 4. As DNA, the CDR3 is TGTGCCAGCAGTTACTCCGCAGGGGGCGGTCAGCCCCAGCATTTT. Its protein is CASSYSAGGGQPQHF.

This clone is a singleton in its sample. The chain links TRBV28 to TRBJ1-2; D is perhaps TRBD1 (5 bases). V gave up 5 bases and J gave up 7 bases, with 17 bases separating them. Germline V gene lookup returns CDR1 MDHEN and CDR2 SYDVKM. The CDR3 has 14 amino acids. This CDR3 is CASSLGGAQGGYTF. CDR3 nucleotides: TGTGCCAGCAGTCTCGGGGGAGCTCAGGGTGGCTACACCTTC.

This chain links TRBV27 with TRBJ1-2, with 8 bases that match TRBD1. Trimming took 5 bases from V and 3 from J; bases not matched to a gene: 5. The length of the CDR3 is 14 residues. CDR1 and CDR2 (germline): MNHEY, SMNVEV (reference sequence). Written as DNA, the CDR3 is TGTGCCAGCAGTCCATACAGGGGGTACTATGGCTACACCTTC. Translating it yields CASSPYRGYYGYTF.

This chain connects TRBV30 to TRBJ1-4; D call uncertain. The germline V gene has CDR1 GTSNPN and CDR2 SVGIG (reference sequence). CDR3 length: 13 amino acids. V was cut by 4 bases and J by 4 bases, with 10 bases left in between. In DNA form, the CDR3 reads TGTGCCTGGAATCCCGGAGTTAATGAAAAACTGTTTTTT. It is translated as CAWNPGVNEKLFF. Supplemented by reference TRBV30 and TRBJ1-4, the full variable domain reads SQTIHQWPATLVQPVGSPLSLECTVEGTSNPNLYWYRQAAGRGLQLLFYSVGIGQISSEVPQNLSASRPQDRQFILSSKKLLLSDSGFYLCAWNPGVNEKLFFGSGTQLSVL.

The gene calls are TRBV28 and TRBJ1-1; possible D gene TRBD1, 5 bases. V was shortened by 4 bases and J by 5 bases, with 17 bases between the two germline ends. Germline V CDR1 and CDR2: MDHEN, SYDVKM. The CDR3 is made up of 15 amino acids. The CDR3 coding sequence is TGTGCCAGCAGTTCCTTCCGTTCAGGGAGGACTGAAGCTTTCTTT. This codes for CASSSFRSGRTEAFF.

This clone has a handful of counts. In DNA, the CDR3 is TGTGCCAGCAGCTTGACAGGGTATTACACAGATACGCAGTATTTT. This encodes CASSLTGYYTDTQYF. This rearrangement joins TRBV5-5 to TRBJ2-3; TRBD1 might be the D (6 bases). The V and J ends lost 1 base and 2 bases respectively, with 11 bases between them. Germline CDR1 SGHKS, CDR2 YYEKEE (reference sequence). This CDR3 is 15 amino acids long.

The rearrangement joins TRBV5-6 to TRBJ2-4; tentative D call: TRBD2 (6 bases). CDR1 is SGHDT, CDR2 YYEEEE, per germline. This CDR3 contains 13 residues. Trimming took 1 base from V and 6 from J, leaving 8 bases between them. CDR3 nucleotide sequence: TGTGCCAGCAGCTTGCAGGGAGGAAACATTCAGTACTTC. It translates to CASSLQGGNIQYF. Drawing the rest from reference TRBV5-6 and TRBJ2-4, the complete variable domain is DAGVTQSPTHLIKTRGQQVTLRCSPKSGHDTVSWYQQALGQGPQFIFQYYEEEERQRGNFPDRFSGHQFPNYSSELNVNALLLGDSALYLCASSLQGGNIQYFGAGTRLSVL.

This clone was recorded only once. This sequence joins TRBV7-9 and TRBJ2-3, with D possibly being TRBD2 (7 bases). This CDR3 spans 14 amino acids. CDR1 and CDR2 (germline): SEHNR, FQNEAQ (reference sequence). Trimming took 5 bases from V and 4 from J, leaving 13 bases between them. CDR3 region: CASSPGGGADTQYF. The CDR3 nucleotides are TGTGCCAGCAGCCCGGGGGGCGGCGCAGATACGCAGTATTTT.

The rearrangement links TRBV6-5 to TRBJ1-1; 8 bases match TRBD1. Germline-derived CDR1 and CDR2 are MNHEY and SVGAGI. The CDR3 has 13 amino acids. The V segment lost 8 bases and the J segment 5 bases; nucleotides outside the gene matches: 7. This CDR3 is CASFNRGKTEAFF. CDR3 DNA sequence: TGTGCCAGCTTTAACAGGGGGAAAACTGAAGCTTTCTTT.

The chain links TRBV7-2 to TRBJ1-4; 7 bases agree with TRBD1. CDR3 length equals 16 residues. Trimming removed 5 bases from V and 0 bases from J; junction bases left unmatched: 6. Germline lookup yields CDR1 SGHTA and CDR2 FQGNSA. The CDR3 DNA reads as TGTGCCAGCAGCCCTCGAGGGGGCGCAACTAATGAAAAACTGTTTTTT. Its translation: CASSPRGGATNEKLFF.

The rearrangement links TRBV5-1 to TRBJ1-5; TRBD1 matches 7 bases. Trimming removed 3 bases from V and 11 bases from J; junction bases left unmatched: 14. This CDR3 spans 15 amino acids. Germline-derived CDR1 and CDR2 are SGHRS and YFSETQ. The CDR3 nucleotides read TGCGCCAGCAGCTCAACGACAGGGCCCTCTTCAACCCAGCATTTT. This codes for CASSSTTGPSSTQHF.

The V and J genes are TRBV5-4 and TRBJ2-3; maybe TRBD2 (5 bases). The CDR3 consists of 13 residues. The V end lost 5 bases, the J end lost 6 bases, and 13 bases lay between the germline ends. Germline loops: CDR1 SGHNT, CDR2 YYREEE (reference sequence). The CDR3: CASSRAAWDTQYF. DNA of the CDR3: TGTGCCAGCAGTCGAGCGGCTTGGGATACGCAGTATTTT.

The chain is built from TRBV3-1 (or the pseudogene TRBV3-2) and TRBJ2-1, with a possible D match to TRBD2 (6 bases). V gave up 1 base and J gave up 8 bases, with 15 bases separating them. The CDR3 extends over 15 amino acids. Germline V gene sequence: CDR1 LGHDT, CDR2 YNNKEL (reference sequence). The CDR3 protein is CASSQGGDGQDEQFF. CDR3 coding DNA: TGTGCCAGCAGCCAAGGCGGGGACGGTCAGGATGAGCAGTTCTTC.

This chain uses TRBV28 with TRBJ1-2, with 9 positions matching TRBD1. The CDR3 is 15 residues long. V lost 5 bases, J lost 4 bases, and 8 bases stayed unmatched. Germline lookup yields CDR1 MDHEN and CDR2 SYDVKM. The DNA of the CDR3 is TGTGCCAGCAGTCAGGCCACAGGGGGCTTCTATGGCTACACCTTC. Protein product: CASSQATGGFYGYTF.

In its sample, this clone was seen once. V and J are TRBV4-1 and TRBJ2-5; 9 bases are a match to TRBD1. CDR1 and CDR2 (germline): MGHRA, YSYEKL. V lost 1 base to trimming and J lost 5 bases; unmatched junction nucleotides: 5. CDR3 size: 15 residues. The CDR3 coding sequence is TGCGCCAGCAGCCAAGGGGACAGGGTGGGCGAGACCCAGTACTTC. Its translation: CASSQGDRVGETQYF.

The chain uses TRBV10-1 and TRBJ2-4, with TRBD1 identical over 10 bases. The CDR3 totals 15 residues. The V and J ends lost 3 bases and 9 bases, in that order; junction bases with no gene match: 8. The germline V gene encodes CDR1 WNHNN and CDR2 SYGVQD (reference sequence). The CDR3 loop reads CASSEGRQGATIQYF. The CDR3 nucleotides read TGCGCCAGCAGTGAAGGGAGACAGGGGGCGACCATTCAGTACTTC.

V usage is TRBV6-5 and J usage is TRBJ2-2; TRBD1 aligns across 7 bases. This CDR3 spans 14 amino acids. The V and J ends lost 8 bases and 6 bases, in that order; junction bases with no gene match: 9. Germline loops: CDR1 MNHEY, CDR2 SVGAGI. Written as DNA, the CDR3 is TGTGCCAGCCCCGGTGGGACAGAGTCCGGGGAGCTGTTTTTT. It translates to CASPGGTESGELFF.

The chain has TRBV6-5 and TRBJ1-5; unclear D gene. CDR1 is MNHEY and CDR2 is SVGAGI in the germline V gene. The CDR3 totals 16 residues. With 3 bases removed from V and 2 bases from J, the gap between germline ends came to 14 bases. Here the CDR3 DNA reads TGTGCCAGCAGTTATGGAGGGCTGAGGGGCAATCAGCCCCAGCATTTT. Its protein product is CASSYGGLRGNQPQHF.

The CDR3 here is CAGGGRGYEQYF. The CDR3 bases are TGTGCCGGAGGAGGCAGGGGTTACGAGCAGTACTTC. This rearrangement joins TRBV11-2 to TRBJ2-7; TRBD1 is a possible D gene (6 bases). Germline CDR1 SGHAT, CDR2 FQNNGV. Trimming removed 11 bases at V and 4 bases at J, with 15 bases between. This CDR3 spans 12 amino acids.

The sample holds a few counts of this clone. V usage is TRBV7-8 and J usage is TRBJ1-1, with unresolved D. The V end lost 5 bases, the J end lost 1 base, and 11 bases lay between the germline ends. The CDR3 spans 14 residues. From germline, CDR1 is SGHVS and CDR2 FQNEAQ. The CDR3 protein is CASSPGGRNTEAFF. CDR3 DNA sequence: TGTGCCAGCAGCCCCGGAGGGAGGAACACTGAAGCTTTCTTT. The whole variable domain, filled in from reference TRBV7-8 and TRBJ1-1, reads GAGVSQSPRYKVAKRGQDVALRCDPISGHVSLFWYQQALGQGPEFLTYFQNEAQLDKSGLPSDRFFAERPEGSVSTLKIQRTQQEDSAVYLCASSPGGRNTEAFFGQGTRLTVV.

V and J are TRBV10-3 and TRBJ1-2; D is perhaps TRBD1 (5 bases). The V and J ends lost 2 bases and 4 bases respectively, with 11 bases between them. CDR3 length: 14 amino acids. The germline V gene encodes CDR1 ENHRY and CDR2 SYGVKD. CDR3 sequence (DNA): TGTGCCATCAGTGAGGAGGGCGGGGGCTATGGCTACACCTTC. This encodes CAISEEGGGYGYTF.

This sequence joins TRBV6-6 and TRBJ2-3; TRBD2 agrees at 11 bases. The CDR3 totals 16 residues. Looked up from germline, CDR1 is MNHNY and CDR2 is SVGAGI (reference sequence). V shed 7 bases, J shed 5 bases, and the junction held 11 bases outside the gene matches. The CDR3 sequence: CASTKGLTSGGDTQYF. Written as DNA, the CDR3 is TGTGCCAGCACGAAAGGGCTTACTAGCGGGGGAGATACGCAGTATTTT.

At least ten counts were recorded for this clone. V is TRBV6-5 and J is TRBJ1-4; D gene unclear. The V gene lost 7 bases and the J gene lost 12 bases, with 18 bases spanning the gap. This CDR3 is 13 amino acids long. Germline V gene data show CDR1 as MNHEY and CDR2 as SVGAGI. CDR3: CASTKREGWELFF. For the CDR3, the DNA is TGTGCCAGCACCAAACGGGAAGGGTGGGAACTGTTTTTT.

The J gene is TRBJ2-1, the V gene TRBV6-1; D is uncertain. Trimming left V 1 base short and J 6 bases short, with 7 bases between. This CDR3 spans 13 amino acids. CDR1 is MNHNS, CDR2 SASEGT, per germline. In DNA form, the CDR3 reads TGTGCCAGCAGTGAAGGCCGGTTCAATGAGCAGTTCTTC. This translates into CASSEGRFNEQFF.

The sample holds one count of this clone. The genes are TRBV11-3 and TRBJ2-2; 9 bases match TRBD2. CDR1 is SGHNT and CDR2 is YENEEA in the germline V gene. This CDR3 is 16 amino acids long. Trimming cost V 1 base and J 4 bases; bases outside gene matches: 4. CDR3 residues: CASSLVSLAGTGELFF. For the CDR3, the DNA is TGTGCCAGCAGCTTAGTCTCACTAGCGGGCACCGGGGAGCTGTTTTTT. Looking up the rest from reference TRBV11-3 and TRBJ2-2 gives the full variable domain: EAGVVQSPRYKIIEKKQPVAFWCNPISGHNTLYWYLQNLGQGPELLIRYENEEAVDDSQLPKDRFSAERLKGVDSTLKIQPAELGDSAVYLCASSLVSLAGTGELFFGEGSRLTVL.

This clone was counted between two and nine times. The rearrangement links TRBV9 to TRBJ2-5, with D hard to call. Germline V CDR1 and CDR2: SGDLS, YYNGEE. This CDR3 is built from 15 residues. V was shortened by 0 bases and J by 5 bases, with 14 bases between the two germline ends. The DNA of the CDR3 is TGTGCCAGCAGCGTAGGACGAGGTAGAGGCGAGACCCAGTACTTC. This encodes CASSVGRGRGETQYF.

The chain combines TRBV4-2 with TRBJ2-3, with 7 bases matching TRBD2. The V and J ends lost 1 base and 4 bases, in that order; junction bases with no gene match: 2. CDR3 size: 14 residues. Germline V gives CDR1 LGHNA, CDR2 YNFKEQ. For the CDR3, the DNA is TGTGCCAGCAGCCAAGGACGGGAGGCAGATACGCAGTATTTT. Encoded protein: CASSQGREADTQYF.

This sequence joins TRBV19 and TRBJ1-6; tentative D call: TRBD1 (6 bases). Trimming removed 4 bases from V and 9 bases from J, with 16 bases in between. Germline V gene data show CDR1 as LNHDA and CDR2 as SQIVND (reference sequence). The CDR3 contains 15 residues. CDR3 DNA: TGTGCCAGTAGTACACAGGGAGTCCTTGGTTCACCCCTCCACTTT. This sequence encodes CASSTQGVLGSPLHF.

This chain links TRBV5-1 with TRBJ2-1; possible D gene TRBD1, 5 bases. The CDR3 is 16 amino acids. V was shortened by 0 bases and J by 4 bases, with 14 bases between the two germline ends. Germline CDR1 is SGHRS and CDR2 is YFSETQ. CDR3 nucleotide sequence: TGCGCCAGCAGCTTGGAAGGCAGGGTGTTATACAATGAGCAGTTCTTC. It yields the protein CASSLEGRVLYNEQFF.

This clone occurred once. The chain employs TRBV12-3 or TRBV12-4 and TRBJ1-2; 7 bases line up with TRBD1. Losses at the gene ends were 7 bases for V and 7 bases for J; bases not matched to a gene: 9. This CDR3 has 13 amino acids. The CDR3 is CASMNRGGGGYTF. For the CDR3, the DNA is TGTGCCAGCATGAACAGGGGCGGAGGTGGCTACACCTTC.

The chain carries TRBV6-5 and TRBJ1-2; TRBD1 agrees at 8 bases. Germline V gene data show CDR1 as MNHEY and CDR2 as SVGAGI. Trimming took 9 bases from V and 7 from J; bases not matched to a gene: 13. The CDR3 loop spans 14 amino acids. CDR3 bases: TGTGCCAGTACCAAGCTAAGACAGGGGTCTGGCTACACCTTC. Protein product: CASTKLRQGSGYTF.